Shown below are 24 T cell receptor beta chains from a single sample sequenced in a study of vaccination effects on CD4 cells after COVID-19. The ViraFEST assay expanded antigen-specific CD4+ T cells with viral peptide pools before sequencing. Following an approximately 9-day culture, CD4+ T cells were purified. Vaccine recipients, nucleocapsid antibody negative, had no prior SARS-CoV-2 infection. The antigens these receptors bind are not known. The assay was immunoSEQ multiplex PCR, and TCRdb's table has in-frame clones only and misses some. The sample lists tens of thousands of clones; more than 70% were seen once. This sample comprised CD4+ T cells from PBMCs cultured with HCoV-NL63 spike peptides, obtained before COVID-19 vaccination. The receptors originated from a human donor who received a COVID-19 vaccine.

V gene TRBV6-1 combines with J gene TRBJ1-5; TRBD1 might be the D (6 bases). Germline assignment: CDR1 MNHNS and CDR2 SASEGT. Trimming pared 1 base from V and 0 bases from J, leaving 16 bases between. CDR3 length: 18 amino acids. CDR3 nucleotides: TGTGCCAGCAGTGAAGGGACAGCGATCGACGATAGCAATCAGCCCCAGCATTTT. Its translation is CASSEGTAIDDSNQPQHF.

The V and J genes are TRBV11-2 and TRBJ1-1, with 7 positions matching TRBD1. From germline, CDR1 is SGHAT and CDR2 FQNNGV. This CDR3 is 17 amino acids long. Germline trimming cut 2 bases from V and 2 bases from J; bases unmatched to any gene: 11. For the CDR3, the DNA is TGTGCCAGCAGCTTACGGAGTTGGGGACAGTTAAACACTGAAGCTTTCTTT. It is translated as CASSLRSWGQLNTEAFF. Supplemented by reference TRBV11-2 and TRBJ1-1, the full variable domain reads EAGVAQSPRYKIIEKRQSVAFWCNPISGHATLYWYQQILGQGPKLLIQFQNNGVVDDSQLPKDRFSAERLKGVDSTLKIQPAKLEDSAVYLCASSLRSWGQLNTEAFFGQGTRLTVV.

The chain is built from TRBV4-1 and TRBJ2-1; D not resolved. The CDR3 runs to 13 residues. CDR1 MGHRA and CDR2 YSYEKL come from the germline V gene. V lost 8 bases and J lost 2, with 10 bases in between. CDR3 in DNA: TGCGCCAGCGGGTATGACACCTACAATGAGCAGTTCTTC. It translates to CASGYDTYNEQFF.

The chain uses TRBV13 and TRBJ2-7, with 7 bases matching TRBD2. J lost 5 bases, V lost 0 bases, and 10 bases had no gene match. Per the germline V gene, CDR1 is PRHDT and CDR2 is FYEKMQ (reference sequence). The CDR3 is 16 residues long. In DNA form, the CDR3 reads TGTGCCAGCAGCTTAGGAGGGAGGGGCGTCCCCCACGAGCAGTACGTC. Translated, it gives CASSLGGRGVPHEQYV.

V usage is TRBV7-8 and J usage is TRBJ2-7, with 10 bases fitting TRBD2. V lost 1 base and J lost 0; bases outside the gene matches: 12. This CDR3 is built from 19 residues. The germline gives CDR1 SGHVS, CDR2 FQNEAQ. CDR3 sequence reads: CASSLDLVVKRGGSYEQYV. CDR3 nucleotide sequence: TGTGCCAGCAGCTTAGACCTTGTCGTGAAGCGGGGGGGCTCCTACGAGCAGTACGTC.

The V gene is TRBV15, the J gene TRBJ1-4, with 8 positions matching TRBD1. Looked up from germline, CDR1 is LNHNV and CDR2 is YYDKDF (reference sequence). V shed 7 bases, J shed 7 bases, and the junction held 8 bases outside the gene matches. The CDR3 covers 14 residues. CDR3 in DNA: TGTGCCACCACGTGGGACAGGTGGAGTGAAAAACTGTTTTTT. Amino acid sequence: CATTWDRWSEKLFF.

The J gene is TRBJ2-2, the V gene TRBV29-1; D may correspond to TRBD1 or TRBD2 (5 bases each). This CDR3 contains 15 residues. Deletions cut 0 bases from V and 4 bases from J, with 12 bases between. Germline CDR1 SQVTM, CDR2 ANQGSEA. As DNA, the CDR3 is TGCAGCGTTGAAGAAGGCTCGGGGCCCACCGGGGAGCTGTTTTTT. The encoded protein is CSVEEGSGPTGELFF.

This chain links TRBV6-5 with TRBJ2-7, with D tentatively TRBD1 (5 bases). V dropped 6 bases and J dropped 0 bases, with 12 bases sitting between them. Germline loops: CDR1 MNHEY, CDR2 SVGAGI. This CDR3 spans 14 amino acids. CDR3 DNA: TGTGCCAGCAGGAGGCAGGGCAGCTCCTACGAGCAGTACGTC. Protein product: CASRRQGSSYEQYV.

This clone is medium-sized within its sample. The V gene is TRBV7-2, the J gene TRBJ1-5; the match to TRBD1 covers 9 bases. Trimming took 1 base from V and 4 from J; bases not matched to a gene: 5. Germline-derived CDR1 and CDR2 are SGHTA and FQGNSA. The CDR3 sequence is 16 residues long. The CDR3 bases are TGTGCCAGCAGCTTAGGGGGACAGGGCTGGAATCAGCCCCAGCATTTT. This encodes CASSLGGQGWNQPQHF.

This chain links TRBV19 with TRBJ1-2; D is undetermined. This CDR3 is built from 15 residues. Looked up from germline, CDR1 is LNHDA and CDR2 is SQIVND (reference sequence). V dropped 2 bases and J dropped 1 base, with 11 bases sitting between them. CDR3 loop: CASSISRKLNYGYTF. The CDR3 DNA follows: TGTGCCAGTAGTATATCTAGGAAACTTAACTATGGCTACACCTTC.

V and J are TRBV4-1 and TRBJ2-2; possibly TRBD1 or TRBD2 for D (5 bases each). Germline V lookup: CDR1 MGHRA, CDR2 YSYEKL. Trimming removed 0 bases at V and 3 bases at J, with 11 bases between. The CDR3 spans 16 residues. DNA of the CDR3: TGCGCCAGCAGCCAAGAGGGACGTACCCACACCGGGGAGCTGTTTTTT. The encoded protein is CASSQEGRTHTGELFF.

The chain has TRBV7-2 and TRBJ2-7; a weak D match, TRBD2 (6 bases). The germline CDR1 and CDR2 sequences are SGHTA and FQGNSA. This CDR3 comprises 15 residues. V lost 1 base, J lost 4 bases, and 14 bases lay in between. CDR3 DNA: TGTGCCAGCAGCTTAGGCTTTGGCGGGAAGTACGAGCAGTACGTC. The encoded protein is CASSLGFGGKYEQYV.

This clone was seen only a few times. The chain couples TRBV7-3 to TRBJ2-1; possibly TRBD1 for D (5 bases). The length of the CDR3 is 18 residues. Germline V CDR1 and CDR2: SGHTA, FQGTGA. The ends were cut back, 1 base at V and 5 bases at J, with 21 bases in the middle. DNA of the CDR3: TGTGCCAGCAGCTTAATATCAGGGATCTTAGGACAAGACAATGAGCAGTTCTTC. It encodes CASSLISGILGQDNEQFF.

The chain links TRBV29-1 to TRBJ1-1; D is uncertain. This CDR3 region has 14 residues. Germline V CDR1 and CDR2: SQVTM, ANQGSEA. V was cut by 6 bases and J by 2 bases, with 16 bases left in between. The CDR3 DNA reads TGCAGCGTCAACACCTTGGACGGAAACACTGAAGCTTTCTTT. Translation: CSVNTLDGNTEAFF.

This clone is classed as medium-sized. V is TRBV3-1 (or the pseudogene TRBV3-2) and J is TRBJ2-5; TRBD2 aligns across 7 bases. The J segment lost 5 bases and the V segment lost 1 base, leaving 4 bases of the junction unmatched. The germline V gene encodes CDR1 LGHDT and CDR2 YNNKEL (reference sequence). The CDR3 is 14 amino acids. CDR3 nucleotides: TGTGCCAGCAGCCAAGGGGAGGGGCGGGAGACCCAGTACTTC. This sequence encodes CASSQGEGRETQYF.

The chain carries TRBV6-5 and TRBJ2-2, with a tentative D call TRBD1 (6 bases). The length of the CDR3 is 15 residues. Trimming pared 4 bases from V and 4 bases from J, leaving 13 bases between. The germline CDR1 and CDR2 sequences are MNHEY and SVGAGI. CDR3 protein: CASSSQPDSTGELFF. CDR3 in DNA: TGTGCCAGCAGTTCCCAGCCGGACAGCACCGGGGAGCTGTTTTTT.

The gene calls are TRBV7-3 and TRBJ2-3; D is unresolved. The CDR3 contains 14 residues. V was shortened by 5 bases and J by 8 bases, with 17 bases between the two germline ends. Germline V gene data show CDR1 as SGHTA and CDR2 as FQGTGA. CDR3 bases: TGTGCCAGCAGCCCGGATGGGTCCGTCCCTACGCAGTATTTT. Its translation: CASSPDGSVPTQYF.

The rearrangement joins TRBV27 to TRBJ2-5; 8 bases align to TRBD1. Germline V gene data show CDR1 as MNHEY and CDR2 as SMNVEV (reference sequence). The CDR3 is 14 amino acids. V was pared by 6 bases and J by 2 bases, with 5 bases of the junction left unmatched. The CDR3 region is CASRRQGAQETQYF. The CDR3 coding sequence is TGTGCCAGCAGGCGGCAGGGGGCTCAAGAGACCCAGTACTTC.

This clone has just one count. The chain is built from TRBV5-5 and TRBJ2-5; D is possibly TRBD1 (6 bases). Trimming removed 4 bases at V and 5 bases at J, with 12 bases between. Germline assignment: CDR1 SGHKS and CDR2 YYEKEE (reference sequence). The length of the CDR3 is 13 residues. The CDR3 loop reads CASSEQGVETQYF. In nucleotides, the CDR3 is TGTGCCAGCAGCGAACAGGGAGTGGAGACCCAGTACTTC.

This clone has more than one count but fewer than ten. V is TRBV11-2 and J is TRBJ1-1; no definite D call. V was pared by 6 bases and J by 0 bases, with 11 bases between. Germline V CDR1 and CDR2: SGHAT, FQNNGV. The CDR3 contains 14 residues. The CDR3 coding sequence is TGTGCCAGCAGGACCTTTCTGATGAACACTGAAGCTTTCTTT. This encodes CASRTFLMNTEAFF.

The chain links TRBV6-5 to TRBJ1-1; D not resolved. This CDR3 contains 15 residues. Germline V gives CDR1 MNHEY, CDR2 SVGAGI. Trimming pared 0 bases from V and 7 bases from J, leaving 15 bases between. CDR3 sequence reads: CASSYSFSGYGEAFF. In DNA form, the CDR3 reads TGTGCCAGCAGTTACTCGTTCTCAGGTTACGGTGAAGCTTTCTTT.

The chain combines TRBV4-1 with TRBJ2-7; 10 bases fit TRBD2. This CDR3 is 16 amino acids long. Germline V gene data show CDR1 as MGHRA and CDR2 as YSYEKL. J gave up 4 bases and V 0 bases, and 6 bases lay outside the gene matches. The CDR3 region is CASSQEPGLAYYEQYV. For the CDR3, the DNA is TGCGCCAGCAGCCAAGAACCGGGACTAGCGTATTACGAGCAGTACGTC.

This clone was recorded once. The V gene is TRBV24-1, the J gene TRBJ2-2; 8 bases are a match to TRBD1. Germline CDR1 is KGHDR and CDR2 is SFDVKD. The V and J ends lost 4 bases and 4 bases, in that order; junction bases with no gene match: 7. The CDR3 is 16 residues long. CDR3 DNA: TGTGCCACCAGTGACCCGGGGACAGGAGGCACCGGGGAGCTGTTTTTT. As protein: CATSDPGTGGTGELFF.

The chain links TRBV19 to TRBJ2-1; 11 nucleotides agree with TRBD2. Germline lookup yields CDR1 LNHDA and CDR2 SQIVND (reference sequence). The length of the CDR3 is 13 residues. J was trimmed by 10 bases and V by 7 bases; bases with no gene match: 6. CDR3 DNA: TGTGCCAGTAAGGTGGCTAGCGGGGGGGAGCAGTTCTTC. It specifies CASKVASGGEQFF.